This T cell receptor (beta chain) came from a study of molecular identifiers for immune sequencing clone quantification. This clonotype was observed many times. The CDR3 spans 16 residues. Germline V gene sequence: CDR1 SGHTA, CDR2 FQGNSA. The V end lost 1 base, the J end lost 1 base, and 14 bases lay between the germline ends. TCRdb itself ran the PCR reads through MiXCR, one entry per CDR3 protein. The sample has approximately 36,000 distinct CDR3 sequences; roughly 20% are singletons. The specimen sequenced was naive CD8+ T cells from blood, with Jurkat cell RNA spiked in. Subset described: FACS-sorted CD8+CD4-CCR7+CD45RA+ naive T cells. The origin of this receptor is a human donor in good health. Some libraries in this study had Jurkat cell RNA spiked in. This rearrangement joins TRBV7-2 to TRBJ2-7, with D unclear. CDR3 loop: CASSLEGYRGSYEQYF. The CDR3 DNA sequence: TGTGCCAGCAGCTTAGAGGGTTACCGCGGTTCCTACGAGCAGTACTTC.